These 19 T cell receptor gamma chains originate from one sample sequenced in a study of γδ T cells in repeated Plasmodium falciparum infection. Flow sorting of PBMC yielded separate Vgamma9/Vdelta2+ and Vdelta2-negative gammadelta T cell populations for bulk repertoire analysis. TCRdb re-called the multiplex PCR reads using CATT. The top ten hold 28% of the sample, which has roughly 13,000 gamma-chain clones, 1.5% to 2% seen once. The sample comprised gamma-delta T cells from blood. These TCRs come from a pool of human donors (malaria-infected and uninfected, not separated).

This clone was counted between two and nine times. The protein recorded in TCRdb matches a much larger clone and deviates from this DNA's translation at residue 12, suggesting a read error; the protein here is obtained by translating the DNA. The chain couples TRGV9 to TRGJP. The J gene comes from matching the DNA to germline here; TCRdb lacks it. The CDR3 has 17 amino acids. CDR1 and CDR2 (germline): GITISATS, ISYDGTV (reference sequence). CDR3 amino acids: CALWEEIQELGEKIKVF. DNA for the CDR3: TGTGCCTTGTGGGAGGAGATACAAGAGTTGGGCGAAAAAATCAAGGTATTT.

As regards this clone: TCRdb's protein, taken from a much larger clone, differs from this DNA's translation at residue 9, likely owing to a read error; the protein displayed comes from the DNA. The V gene is listed as TRGV9; no J gene was called. The CDR3 extends over 11 amino acids. Germline CDR1 is GITISATS and CDR2 is ISYDGTV (reference sequence). The CDR3 loop is CALWVCPKRLF. Here the CDR3 DNA reads TGTGCCTTGTGGGTTTGCCCTAAGAGACTCTTT.

This clone was counted many times. TCRdb pairs this DNA with a much larger clone's protein that differs at residue 9, likely a read error; the protein shown was translated from the DNA. The chain links TRGV9 to TRGJ1 or TRGJ2. CDR1 is GITISATS, CDR2 ISYDGTV, per germline (reference sequence). Trimming at V came to 2 bases and at J to 5 bases, leaving 9 bases not matched to a gene. This CDR3 is 14 amino acids long. The DNA of the CDR3 is TGTGCCTTGTGGGAGGAATTCAAACATTATAAGAAACTCTTT. Protein product: CALWEEFKHYKKLF.

On this clone itself: For this DNA, TCRdb reports the protein of a much larger clone, which diverges at residue 8, most likely from a read error; the protein presented here is translated directly from the DNA. The chain is built from TRGV9 and TRGJP. The J gene, missing from TCRdb, was assigned here through DNA to germline matching. Germline V gene data show CDR1 as GITISATS and CDR2 as ISYDGTV (reference sequence). The CDR3 spans 18 residues. J was trimmed by 6 bases and V by 0 bases; bases with no gene match: 8. The CDR3 sequence is CALWEVHPGELGKKIKVF. Here the CDR3 DNA reads TGTGCCTTGTGGGAGGTGCATCCGGGAGAGTTGGGCAAAAAAATCAAGGTATTT.

Comment on this clone: The protein held in TCRdb is that of a much larger clone and does not match this DNA's translation at residue 18, likely because of a read error; the protein shown is translated from the DNA. V and J are TRGV9 and TRGJP. TCRdb is silent on the J gene; assignment here came from matching the DNA to germline. V shed 0 bases, J shed 4 bases, and the junction held 36 bases outside the gene matches. Germline-derived CDR1 and CDR2 are GITISATS and ISYDGTV (reference sequence). The CDR3 is 28 amino acids. The CDR3 coding sequence is TGTGCCTTGTGGGAGGTGTTCCGAACCCAAAGTTCAGGCCCTTTACGCCTTCGACAAGAGTTGGGCAAAAAAATCAAGGTATTT. Protein product: CALWEVFRTQSSGPLRLRQELGKKIKVF.

This clone occurred many times. This sequence is one base from a far larger clone and is likely a read error. At the DNA level, this CDR3 is encoded by other sequences in the same sample as well. The chain employs TRGV9 and TRGJ1 or TRGJ2. This CDR3 contains 16 residues. Germline V CDR1 and CDR2: GITISATS, ISYDGTV (reference sequence). The CDR3 loop is CALWEKEVFDYYKKLF. CDR3 bases: TGTGCCTTGTGGGAGAAGGAAGTCTTCGATTACTATAAGAAACTCTTT.

This clone was detected many times. This DNA's translation and the protein TCRdb lists, from a much larger clone, do not match at residue 7, likely due to a read error; the protein shown is translated from the DNA. The chain employs TRGV9 and TRGJP. Because TCRdb records no J gene, it was assigned here through a match of the DNA to germline. The CDR3 length is 17 residues. The V gene end was trimmed by 0 bases and the J gene end by 6 bases; junction bases not matched to a gene: 5. CDR1 and CDR2 (germline): GITISATS, ISYDGTV (reference sequence). As DNA, the CDR3 is TGTGCCTTGTGGGAGGTGGTTCTAGAGTTGGGCAAAAAAATCAAGGTATTT. This codes for CALWEVVLELGKKIKVF.

This clone was observed many times. TCRdb lists the protein of a much larger clone for this DNA, which differs at residue 10, so this is likely a read error; the protein given here is translated from the DNA itself. V gene TRGV2 combines with J gene TRGJP2. No J gene is reported in TCRdb; it was inferred here by comparing the DNA with germline. Germline V gives CDR1 EGSNGY, CDR2 YDSYNSKV. The CDR3 runs 14 residues. CDR3 loop: CATWDERSDRIKTF. CDR3 sequence (DNA): TGTGCCACCTGGGACGAGCGAAGTGATCGGATCAAGACGTTT.

Comment on this clone: This likely stems from a read error, as it lies one base from a far larger clone. Distinct nucleotide sequences in the sample also encode this CDR3. This rearrangement joins TRGV9 to TRGJP. TCRdb leaves out the J gene; it was filled in here by matching the DNA to germline. V shed 2 bases, J shed 7 bases, and the junction held 8 bases outside the gene matches. The CDR3 is 17 residues long. Germline loops: CDR1 GITISATS, CDR2 ISYDGTV (reference sequence). CDR3 bases: TGTGCCTTGTGGGAGGATCATCAGGAGTTGGGCAAAAAAATCAAGGTATTT. Its protein product is CALWEDHQELGKKIKVF.

Ten or more counts support this clone. Since a far larger clone is one base different, this is likely a read error. This same CDR3 is encoded by further DNA sequences in the sample. The rearrangement uses TRGV9 and TRGJ1 or TRGJ2. J lost 7 bases, V lost 5 bases, and 8 bases had no gene match. In germline, CDR1 is GITISATS, CDR2 ISYDGTV (reference sequence). The CDR3 length is 12 residues. CDR3 nucleotides: TGTGCCTTGTGGGCTAACCGATATAAGAAACTCTTT. It specifies CALWANRYKKLF.

In its sample, this clone was seen many times. A read error likely explains this, since a far larger clone differs by one base. Other DNA sequences within the sample encode an identical CDR3. V and J are TRGV9 and TRGJ1 or TRGJ2. Looked up from germline, CDR1 is GITISATS and CDR2 is ISYDGTV (reference sequence). The CDR3 has 11 amino acids. CDR3 DNA sequence: TGTGCCTTGTGGGAATATTATAAGAAGCTCTTT. It encodes CALWEYYKKLF.

This clone was counted many times. A far larger clone is one nucleotide away, so this likely arose from a read error. The same CDR3 also results from other DNA sequences found in this sample. V and J are TRGV9 and TRGJ1 or TRGJ2. The J gene, not given by TCRdb, was assigned here from a germline match of the nucleotide sequence. There are 14 residues in the CDR3. With 0 bases clipped from V and 10 bases from J, the junction kept 12 bases outside the gene matches. Germline lookup yields CDR1 GITISATS and CDR2 ISYDGTV (reference sequence). CDR3 sequence reads: CALWEVPRGYKKLF. The CDR3 DNA reads as TGTGCCTTGTGGGAGGTGCCCAGGGGCTACAAGAAACTCTTT.

This clone has just a few counts. The protein TCRdb gives is from a much larger clone and does not agree with this DNA's translation at residue 7, likely a read error; the protein shown here comes from the DNA. The chain is built from TRGV3 and TRGJ1 or TRGJ2. The J gene, missing from TCRdb, was assigned here through DNA to germline matching. This CDR3 is 11 amino acids long. The junction had 6 bases not matched to a gene; V was cut back by 1 base and J by 12 bases. Germline V CDR1 and CDR2: VTNTFY, YDVSTARD (reference sequence). The CDR3 region has the DNA TGTGCCACCTGGGACAGTAGGGCGAAACTCTTT. This sequence encodes CATWDSRAKLF.

This clone appeared many times. TCRdb shows a much larger clone's protein in place of this DNA's translation, and the two differ at residue 2, likely through a read error; the protein shown is translated from the DNA. The chain uses TRGV9 and TRGJP. CDR3 size: 16 residues. Germline loops: CDR1 GITISATS, CDR2 ISYDGTV (reference sequence). As DNA, the CDR3 is TGTACCTTGTGGGCCCAAGGTGAGTTGGGCAAAAAAATCAAGGTATTT. Its protein is CTLWAQGELGKKIKVF.

This clone was counted ten times or more. Possible read error: a much larger clone is one base away. The CDR3 nucleotides are TGTGCCTTGTGGGAGGTGTACGGACACAATAAGAAACTCTTT. It translates to CALWEVYGHNKKLF. The chain combines TRGV9 with TRGJ1 or TRGJ2. The J segment lost 8 bases and the V segment lost 0 bases, leaving 10 bases of the junction unmatched. Germline V gene sequence: CDR1 GITISATS, CDR2 ISYDGTV (reference sequence). The CDR3 runs 14 residues.

This clone was seen repeatedly, ten times or more. Since a far larger clone is one base different, this is likely a read error. This sample also contains other DNA sequences that code for the same CDR3. The chain combines TRGV9 with TRGJ1 or TRGJ2. From germline, CDR1 is GITISATS and CDR2 ISYDGTV (reference sequence). This CDR3 has 12 amino acids. CDR3 DNA sequence: TGTGCCTTGTGGGAGGTCCCTTATAAGAAGCTCTTT. Protein: CALWEVPYKKLF.

Comment on this clone: This DNA translates differently at residue 4 from the TCRdb protein, which is that of a much larger clone; a read error is likely, and the protein shown is the DNA's own translation. This rearrangement joins TRGV9 to TRGJ1 or TRGJ2. No J gene was available from TCRdb, and it was assigned here by a germline match of the DNA. CDR3 size: 13 residues. Per the germline V gene, CDR1 is GITISATS and CDR2 is ISYDGTV (reference sequence). CDR3 nucleotides: TGTGCCTTGCGGGAGGAGGTGAATTATAAGAAACTCTTT. Translating it yields CALREEVNYKKLF.

This clone has a count of ten or more. The protein TCRdb gives is from a much larger clone and does not agree with this DNA's translation at residue 3, likely a read error; the protein shown here comes from the DNA. The chain combines TRGV2 with TRGJ1 or TRGJ2. The CDR3 has 13 residues. Germline V gives CDR1 EGSNGY, CDR2 YDSYNSKV. DNA of the CDR3: TGTGCCCCCTGGGACGGGCCCAATTATAAGAAACTCTTT. Translated, it gives CAPWDGPNYKKLF.

To note about this clone: TCRdb's protein, taken from a much larger clone, differs from this DNA's translation at residue 4, likely owing to a read error; the protein displayed comes from the DNA. CDR3 sequence: CALREAINTTGWFKIF. The DNA of the CDR3 is TGTGCCTTGCGGGAGGCAATCAATACCACTGGTTGGTTCAAGATATTT. The chain uses TRGV9 and TRGJP1. Assignment of the J gene here rests on matching the DNA to germline, because TCRdb gives none. The length of the CDR3 is 16 residues. The V gene's germline CDR1 is GITISATS and CDR2 ISYDGTV (reference sequence).